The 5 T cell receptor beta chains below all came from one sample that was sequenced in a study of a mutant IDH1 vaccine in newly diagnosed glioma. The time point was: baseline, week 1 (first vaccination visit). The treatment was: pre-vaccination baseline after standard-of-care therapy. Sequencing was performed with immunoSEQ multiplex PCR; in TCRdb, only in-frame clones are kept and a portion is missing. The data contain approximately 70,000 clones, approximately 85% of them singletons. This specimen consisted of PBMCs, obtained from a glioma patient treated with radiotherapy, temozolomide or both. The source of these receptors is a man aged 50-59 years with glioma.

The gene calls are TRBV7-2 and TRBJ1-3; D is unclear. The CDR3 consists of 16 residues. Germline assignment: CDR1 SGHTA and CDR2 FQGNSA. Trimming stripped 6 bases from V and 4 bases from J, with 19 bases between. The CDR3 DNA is TGTGCCAGCAGTCCGGGTCAGGCCTACGGAGGAAACACCATATATTTT. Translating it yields CASSPGQAYGGNTIYF. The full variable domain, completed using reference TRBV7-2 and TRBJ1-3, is GAGVSQSPSNKVTEKGKDVELRCDPISGHTALYWYRQSLGQGLEFLIYFQGNSAPDKSGLPSDRFSAERTGGSVSTLTIQRTQQEDSAVYLCASSPGQAYGGNTIYFGEGSWLTVV.

The CDR3: CASRDTGTDTQYF. The CDR3 region has the DNA TGTGCCAGCAGGGACACAGGCACAGATACGCAGTATTTT. The chain carries TRBV6-5 and TRBJ2-3; a possible D gene is TRBD1 (5 bases). This CDR3 spans 13 amino acids. Germline V lookup: CDR1 MNHEY, CDR2 SVGAGI. Trimming left V 6 bases short and J 1 base short, with 8 bases between.

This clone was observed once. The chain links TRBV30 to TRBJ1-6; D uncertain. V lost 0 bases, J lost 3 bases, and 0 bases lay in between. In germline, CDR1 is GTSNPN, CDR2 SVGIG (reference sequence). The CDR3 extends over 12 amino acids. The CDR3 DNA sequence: TGTGCCTGGAGTGTCTATAATTCACCCCTCCACTTT. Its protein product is CAWSVYNSPLHF.

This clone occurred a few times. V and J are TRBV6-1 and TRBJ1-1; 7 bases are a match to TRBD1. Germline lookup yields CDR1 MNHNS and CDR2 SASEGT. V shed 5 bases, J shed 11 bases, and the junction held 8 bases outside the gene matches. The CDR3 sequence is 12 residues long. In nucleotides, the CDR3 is TGTGCCAGCAGTCCCCAGACAGGGAACGCTTTCTTT. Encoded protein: CASSPQTGNAFF.

The chain's CDR3 is CASSEVPRGDYGYTF. The CDR3, as DNA: TGTGCCAGCAGCGAAGTCCCCCGCGGGGATTATGGCTACACCTTC. The chain couples TRBV4-2 to TRBJ1-2; D remains ambiguous. CDR1 LGHNA and CDR2 YNFKEQ come from the germline V gene. The ends were cut back, 5 bases at V and 5 bases at J, with 18 bases in the middle. The CDR3 totals 15 residues.